This T cell receptor beta chain was captured in a study of cytomegalovirus exposure and HLA in healthy donors. Study-wide points: As was reported, the HLA-A and HLA-B alleles of most subjects were accurately predicted from TCR beta sequences. A few chains tied to CMV proved CMV antigen-specific in vitro. The authors assumed roughly uniform sequencing depth across donors for presence/absence analyses.

This clone rates as medium-sized. Antigen unknown. The CDR3 is 15 residues long. The germline gives CDR1 SGHRS, CDR2 YFSETQ. V dropped 3 bases and J dropped 4; count of bases not matched to a gene: 5. Primers for the PCR totalled 60 Vbeta and 13 Jbeta. Sequencing used immunoSEQ multiplex PCR; TCRdb keeps in-frame clones, though not all of them. The sample carries around 140,000 clones, roughly 9.8% recorded once. The specimen sequenced was PBMCs. The sequence was collected from a man in his fifties or sixties in good health and CMV-seronegative. The rearrangement links TRBV5-1 to TRBJ1-1; TRBD1 matches at 11 bases. This CDR3 is CASSSTGTGGTEAFF. The CDR3 coding sequence is TGCGCCAGCAGCTCCACCGGGACAGGGGGCACTGAAGCTTTCTTT.